These T cell receptor beta chains were read from a single sample in a study of technical replicates of blood from a few donors. Using immunoSEQ multiplex PCR, the repertoire was profiled, and TCRdb retains in-frame clones only, with some absent. The table shows approximately 76,000 clones, with approximately 97% occurring only once. Sample: T cells isolated from PBMCs. These receptor sequences come from a human donor in good health. The conserved cysteine and the conserved F or W are not part of the CDR3 here. The D gene is left open where the match is weak.

CDR3aa: ASSLYPPGLRRSTDTQY; v_gene: TRBV11-3; d_gene: NA
CDR3aa: ASSLPTSGSSYNEQF; v_gene: TRBV7-2; d_gene: TRBD2
CDR3aa: ASSLDRGAIDEQF; v_gene: TRBV11-3; d_gene: NA
CDR3aa: ASRAGTGYGYT; v_gene: TRBV2; d_gene: TRBD1
CDR3aa: ASRPTGFSYGYT; v_gene: TRBV2; d_gene: NA
CDR3aa: AWGGQTYEQY; v_gene: TRBV30; d_gene: TRBD1
CDR3aa: ATSVSREKGGELF; v_gene: TRBV28; d_gene: NA
CDR3aa: ASSYDRDIFNSPLH; v_gene: TRBV6-5; d_gene: NA
CDR3aa: AMGQTMNTEAF; v_gene: TRBV10-3; d_gene: TRBD1
CDR3aa: ASSLRSGGADTQY; v_gene: TRBV14; d_gene: TRBD2
CDR3aa: ASSLASNTEAF; v_gene: TRBV5-4; d_gene: NA
CDR3aa: ASSQANEQF; v_gene: TRBV4-1; d_gene: NA
CDR3aa: ASSYSGRTNTGELF; v_gene: TRBV6-6; d_gene: NA
CDR3aa: ASSLASGDLSEQY; v_gene: TRBV27; d_gene: TRBD2
CDR3aa: ASSLDGWAGVTESETQY; v_gene: TRBV11-2; d_gene: NA
CDR3aa: ASSGARDRDGYT; v_gene: TRBV6-1; d_gene: TRBD1
CDR3aa: ASTITSLPGQGGGTQY; v_gene: TRBV28; d_gene: TRBD1
CDR3aa: ASSSVRPEVGPTGSYNEQF; v_gene: TRBV28; d_gene: NA
CDR3aa: ASSQGIEVDNEQF; v_gene: TRBV10-1; d_gene: NA
CDR3aa: ASISGGETQY; v_gene: TRBV2; d_gene: NA
CDR3aa: AANTLGLGTYEQY; v_gene: TRBV28; d_gene: TRBD2
CDR3aa: ASSLGGTGGEKLF; v_gene: TRBV7-8; d_gene: TRBD1
CDR3aa: ASSPGQGTETQY; v_gene: TRBV28; d_gene: TRBD1
CDR3aa: ASSPRDRVPYGYT; v_gene: TRBV28; d_gene: TRBD1
CDR3aa: ASSYRGITEAF; v_gene: TRBV2; d_gene: NA
CDR3aa: ASSLTGGVGTDTQY; v_gene: TRBV18; d_gene: TRBD1
CDR3aa: ASSHGQNNQPQH; v_gene: TRBV7-2; d_gene: NA
CDR3aa: ASSFGGLTYEQY; v_gene: TRBV6-5; d_gene: NA
CDR3aa: AWSSPLWAISNQPQH; v_gene: TRBV30; d_gene: NA
CDR3aa: ASSSGVTGRNSPLH; v_gene: TRBV5-4; d_gene: TRBD1
CDR3aa: ASSSHLAVAYNEQF; v_gene: TRBV5-1; d_gene: TRBD2
CDR3aa: ASSFNRGGYT; v_gene: TRBV5-8; d_gene: TRBD1
CDR3aa: ASSDQGGPLH; v_gene: TRBV2; d_gene: NA
CDR3aa: SVYPNAQGTDGYT; v_gene: TRBV29-1; d_gene: NA
CDR3aa: ASSWTGGSNQPQH; v_gene: TRBV19; d_gene: TRBD1
CDR3aa: ASSPVDGAGNGYT; v_gene: TRBV9; d_gene: NA
CDR3aa: ASSSTGLPNEKLF; v_gene: TRBV5-1; d_gene: NA
CDR3aa: AINPDSTYQPQH; v_gene: TRBV6-1; d_gene: NA
CDR3aa: ASSYSGTTTNEQF; v_gene: TRBV6-5; d_gene: TRBD2
CDR3aa: ASSGGGGTEAF; v_gene: TRBV10-1; d_gene: NA
CDR3aa: ASSLVARAGYGYT; v_gene: TRBV5-1; d_gene: NA
CDR3aa: ASSEGSTNYEQY; v_gene: TRBV6-1; d_gene: NA
CDR3aa: ASSPLSRTDTQY; v_gene: TRBV5-1; d_gene: NA
CDR3aa: SVGGRLSYEQY; v_gene: TRBV29-1; d_gene: NA
CDR3aa: ASSLSTGGGRNEQF; v_gene: TRBV7-7; d_gene: TRBD2
CDR3aa: ASSYSVRDGEKLF; v_gene: TRBV6-5; d_gene: NA
CDR3aa: ASSQVGRWGTNTEAF; v_gene: TRBV4-1; d_gene: NA
CDR3aa: ASSVGQGGTSGKNEQY; v_gene: TRBV9; d_gene: TRBD2
CDR3aa: ASSLTRPEEYQETQY; v_gene: TRBV7-3; d_gene: NA
CDR3aa: ASSQAARGGYGYT; v_gene: TRBV14; d_gene: NA
CDR3aa: ASSDSARHQFNEQF; v_gene: TRBV6-4; d_gene: NA
CDR3aa: ASSEQGSGNQPQH; v_gene: TRBV6-1; d_gene: NA
CDR3aa: ASSFRDRGLNSPLH; v_gene: TRBV13; d_gene: TRBD1
CDR3aa: ASNRAGVDYEQY; v_gene: TRBV27; d_gene: TRBD2
CDR3aa: ASSLSWTLNYGYT; v_gene: TRBV28; d_gene: NA
CDR3aa: ASSSDREVTYEQY; v_gene: TRBV6-6; d_gene: TRBD1
CDR3aa: TSSSGTGGNPYISGNTIY; v_gene: TRBV1; d_gene: NA